Below are 14 T cell receptor beta chains sequenced from a single sample in a study of T cell changes during pregnancy in multiple sclerosis. This table comes from immunoSEQ multiplex PCR, and its TCRdb copy is limited to in-frame clones, with some not included. The repertoire has tens of thousands of clones, 94% of them found once; the top ten carry about 0.78%. This specimen was peripheral blood, taken in the third trimester of pregnancy. The receptor source for this set is a female donor with multiple sclerosis, enrolled in a pregnancy study.

The chain has TRBV7-3 and TRBJ2-1; a weak D match, TRBD1 (6 bases). CDR3 length: 14 residues. Trimming cost V 5 bases and J 7 bases, with 15 bases left between them. Germline CDR1 SGHTA, CDR2 FQGTGA. CDR3 sequence (DNA): TGTGCCAGCAGCCCCCCGGGACAAGGGAATGAGCAGTTCTTC. It yields the protein CASSPPGQGNEQFF.

The chain uses TRBV5-1 and TRBJ2-2; 9 nucleotides align to TRBD2. Germline V gene data show CDR1 as SGHRS and CDR2 as YFSETQ. CDR3 length equals 14 residues. V was clipped by 9 bases and J by 1 base; unmatched bases: 4. CDR3 bases: TGCGCCACCACGACTAGCGGGAACACCGGGGAGCTGTTTTTT. Translated, it gives CATTTSGNTGELFF.

The genes are TRBV19 and TRBJ2-5, with 9 bases lining up with TRBD1. Germline assignment: CDR1 LNHDA and CDR2 SQIVND (reference sequence). CDR3 length: 16 residues. Germline trimming cut 3 bases from V and 4 bases from J; bases unmatched to any gene: 9. The CDR3 bases are TGTGCCAGTAGTATCGGCGGGACAGGGTCGCGAGAGACCCAGTACTTC. This encodes CASSIGGTGSRETQYF.

The V gene is TRBV7-9, the J gene TRBJ1-5, with D maybe TRBD1 (6 bases). This CDR3 is 17 amino acids long. The ends were cut back, 6 bases at V and 1 base at J, with 19 bases in the middle. Germline CDR1 SEHNR, CDR2 FQNEAQ (reference sequence). CDR3 coding DNA: TGTGCCAGCAGGCTACGTAACAGGGTCGTAAGCAATCAGCCCCAGCATTTT. Its translation is CASRLRNRVVSNQPQHF.

This chain connects TRBV5-4 to TRBJ2-1; the match to TRBD1 covers 8 bases. The CDR3 extends over 14 amino acids. V shed 6 bases and J 7 bases; nucleotides not matched to a gene: 9. Germline CDR1 SGHNT, CDR2 YYREEE (reference sequence). The DNA of the CDR3 is TGTGCCAGCAACCAAGGGGACAGGCGAAATGAGCAGTTCTTC. This encodes CASNQGDRRNEQFF. The variable domain in full, completed from reference TRBV5-4 and TRBJ2-1, reads ETGVTQSPTHLIKTRGQQVTLRCSSQSGHNTVSWYQQALGQGPQFIFQYYREEENGRGNFPPRFSGLQFPNYSSELNVNALELDDSALYLCASNQGDRRNEQFFGPGTRLTVL.

The V gene is TRBV27, the J gene TRBJ2-7, with 10 nucleotides matching TRBD1. The V and J ends lost 6 bases and 3 bases, in that order; junction bases with no gene match: 8. Germline values: CDR1 MNHEY, CDR2 SMNVEV (reference sequence). CDR3 length: 15 amino acids. The CDR3 DNA follows: TGTGCCAGCAGCACGATCCGGGACAGGGGCTACGAGCAGTACTTC. Protein sequence: CASSTIRDRGYEQYF.

This clone was detected only once. This chain links TRBV5-1 with TRBJ1-1; 8 nucleotides agree with TRBD1. The germline CDR1 and CDR2 sequences are SGHRS and YFSETQ. The ends lost 2 bases at V and 4 bases at J; junction bases unmatched: 7. This CDR3 is 15 amino acids long. The CDR3 protein is CASSFPGQGPTEAFF. DNA of the CDR3: TGCGCCAGCAGCTTTCCCGGACAGGGCCCCACTGAAGCTTTCTTT.

This clone was seen only once. V is TRBV29-1 and J is TRBJ1-1, with 7 bases that match TRBD1. Germline loops: CDR1 SQVTM, CDR2 ANQGSEA. V lost 7 bases and J lost 6; bases outside the gene matches: 8. The CDR3 covers 12 residues. CDR3: CSALTGSPEAFF. The DNA of the CDR3 is TGCAGCGCTCTGACAGGGAGCCCTGAAGCTTTCTTT.

This chain links TRBV6-4 with TRBJ2-1, with D possibly being TRBD2 (6 bases). CDR3 length: 15 amino acids. With 4 bases removed from V and 4 bases from J, the gap between germline ends came to 14 bases. Germline V gene lookup returns CDR1 MRHNA and CDR2 SNTAGT. CDR3 bases: TGTGCCAGCAGTGTCCAGATGGGGGGTTACAATGAGCAGTTCTTC. It is translated as CASSVQMGGYNEQFF.

The chain uses TRBV5-5 and TRBJ1-1; 8 bases match TRBD1. Trimming at V came to 4 bases and at J to 3 bases, leaving 11 bases not matched to a gene. The CDR3 spans 16 residues. The germline V gene has CDR1 SGHKS and CDR2 YYEKEE (reference sequence). CDR3 region: CASSPEQGAGDTEAFF. The CDR3 DNA reads as TGTGCCAGCAGCCCCGAGCAGGGGGCCGGGGACACTGAAGCTTTCTTT.

This chain joins TRBV19 and TRBJ1-1; weak D call: TRBD1 (6 bases). Trimming removed 0 bases from V and 0 bases from J, with 14 bases in between. The CDR3 sequence is 17 residues long. CDR1 is LNHDA, CDR2 SQIVND, per germline (reference sequence). CDR3 loop: CASSIEGRGYMNTEAFF. The CDR3 nucleotides are TGTGCCAGTAGTATAGAGGGCAGGGGCTACATGAACACTGAAGCTTTCTTT.

The chain joins TRBV13 to TRBJ2-7, with 7 positions matching TRBD1. Germline V gene sequence: CDR1 PRHDT, CDR2 FYEKMQ (reference sequence). The J segment lost 3 bases and the V segment lost 5 bases, leaving 4 bases of the junction unmatched. The CDR3 has 13 amino acids. This CDR3 is CASSARQGYEQYF. The CDR3 DNA follows: TGTGCCAGCAGCGCCCGACAGGGCTACGAGCAGTACTTC.

V is TRBV10-1 and J is TRBJ1-5; tentatively, D is TRBD1 (6 bases). Germline CDR1 and CDR2: WNHNN and SYGVQD (reference sequence). CDR3 length equals 15 residues. Trimming left V 9 bases short and J 0 bases short, with 15 bases between. For the CDR3, the DNA is TGCGCCAGGAGAAAGGACAGTGTTAGCAATCAGCCCCAGCATTTT. This encodes CARRKDSVSNQPQHF.

The chain couples TRBV6-7 to TRBJ2-7, with a possible D match to TRBD2 (5 bases). TRBV6-7 is annotated as an ORF whose role is uncertain. The CDR3 spans 13 residues. V was shortened by 6 bases and J by 5 bases, with 14 bases between the two germline ends. CDR3 nucleotide sequence: TGTGCCAGCAGGACTCCGCGGAGGAACGAGCAGTACTTC. It specifies CASRTPRRNEQYF.